The entry that follows covers one T cell receptor beta chain sequence. Its antigen is currently unknown. These data are taken from a study of cytomegalovirus exposure and HLA in healthy donors. Study-wide results and caveats: For most TCR beta V segments, an earlier analysis put the productive rate at about 87% or about 30% of the time.

The V gene lost 2 bases and the J gene lost 2 bases, with 11 bases spanning the gap. The CDR3 has 14 amino acids. Germline assignment: CDR1 SGHRS and CDR2 YFSETQ. The PCR used 60 Vbeta and 13 Jbeta primers. Method: immunoSEQ multiplex PCR; TCRdb's copy keeps in-frame clones and lacks some. This sample yields 250,000 or so clones, of which about nine tenths are seen a single time; about 1.7% belongs to the top ten. The sample was PBMCs. The source is a girl aged 2-15 years in good health and CMV-seronegative. The V call is TRBV5-1, the J call TRBJ2-7; TRBD1 might be the D (5 bases). CDR3 coding DNA: TGCGCCAGCAGCTTAGGTTTAGGGGCCTACGAGCAGTACTTC. Its protein is CASSLGLGAYEQYF.